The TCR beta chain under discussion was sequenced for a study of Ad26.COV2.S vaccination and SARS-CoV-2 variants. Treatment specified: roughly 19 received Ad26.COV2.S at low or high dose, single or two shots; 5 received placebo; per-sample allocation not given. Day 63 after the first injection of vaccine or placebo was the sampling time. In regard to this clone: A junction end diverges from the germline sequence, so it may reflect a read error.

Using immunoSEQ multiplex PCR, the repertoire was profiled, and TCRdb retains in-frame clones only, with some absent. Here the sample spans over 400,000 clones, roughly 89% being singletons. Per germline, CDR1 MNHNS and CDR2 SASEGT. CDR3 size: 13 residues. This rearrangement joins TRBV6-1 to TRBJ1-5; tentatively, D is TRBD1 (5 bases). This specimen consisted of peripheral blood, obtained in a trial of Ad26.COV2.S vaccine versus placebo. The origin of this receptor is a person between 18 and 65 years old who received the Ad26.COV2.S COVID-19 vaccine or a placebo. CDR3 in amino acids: CASREDSIQPQHF. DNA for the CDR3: TGTGCCAGCAGGGAAGACAGTATTCAGCCCCAGCATTTT.